The 21 T cell receptor beta chains in this list originate from one sample, sequenced in a study of T cell responses to AZD1222 COVID-19 vaccine. Repertoires were generated with immunoSEQ multiplex PCR, while TCRdb's copy carries only in-frame clones and drops some. Counted here are around 100,000 clones, about 93% occurring once; the ten biggest clones make up approximately 2.2%. Sample: peripheral blood, taken on day 0 of AZD1222 vaccination. These receptors originate from an adult in good health.

The chain links TRBV5-4 to TRBJ2-1, with 9 bases matching TRBD1. CDR3 size: 18 residues. V lost 0 bases and J lost 6; bases outside the gene matches: 13. The germline CDR1 and CDR2 sequences are SGHNT and YYREEE (reference sequence). The CDR3 DNA sequence: TGTGCCAGCAGCTTGGGGCTAGGGACAGGGATTGGCCCCAATGAGCAGTTCTTC. Its translation: CASSLGLGTGIGPNEQFF.

This rearrangement joins TRBV27 to TRBJ1-1, with 7 bases that match TRBD1. Germline V gene sequence: CDR1 MNHEY, CDR2 SMNVEV (reference sequence). CDR3 length: 14 residues. With V trimmed by 5 bases and J by 4 bases, 7 bases remained unmatched. CDR3 protein: CASSANRGATEAFF. The CDR3 coding sequence is TGTGCCAGCAGTGCTAACAGGGGAGCCACTGAAGCTTTCTTT.

J is TRBJ1-1 and V is TRBV6-2 or TRBV6-3; D not resolved. The ends were cut back, 0 bases at V and 0 bases at J, with 8 bases in the middle. CDR1 MNHEY and CDR2 SVGEGT come from the germline V gene. The CDR3 contains 15 residues. The CDR3 reads CASSYSNSMNTEAFF. CDR3 bases: TGTGCCAGCAGTTACTCGAACAGCATGAACACTGAAGCTTTCTTT.

The chain recombines TRBV2 with TRBJ2-5, with 7 bases identical to TRBD1. Germline V lookup: CDR1 SNHLY, CDR2 FYNNEI. The CDR3 extends over 15 amino acids. Trimming removed 3 bases from V and 7 bases from J; junction bases left unmatched: 11. The chain's CDR3 is CASSEHGRQGRTQYF. The CDR3 DNA follows: TGTGCCAGCAGTGAGCACGGACGACAGGGCCGGACCCAGTACTTC. Filled out from reference TRBV2 and TRBJ2-5, the complete variable domain reads EPEVTQTPSHQVTQMGQEVILRCVPISNHLYFYWYRQILGQKVEFLVSFYNNEISEKSEIFDDQFSVERPDGSNFTLKIRSTKLEDSAMYFCASSEHGRQGRTQYFGPGTRLLVL.

The V gene is TRBV7-6, the J gene TRBJ1-6, with 8 bases that match TRBD1. The CDR3 covers 15 residues. Trimming cost V 4 bases and J 7 bases; bases outside gene matches: 6. CDR1 SGHVS and CDR2 FNYEAQ come from the germline V gene. The CDR3: CASSSGQGLNSPLHF. The CDR3 region has the DNA TGTGCCAGCAGCTCTGGACAGGGCTTGAATTCACCCCTCCACTTT.

CDR3 region: CASSLYGDTEAFF. In nucleotides, the CDR3 is TGTGCCAGCAGTTTATACGGCGACACTGAAGCTTTCTTT. The chain uses TRBV28 and TRBJ1-1, with D uncertain. CDR3 size: 13 residues. Trimming took 1 base from V and 3 from J, leaving 6 bases between them. Germline V lookup: CDR1 MDHEN, CDR2 SYDVKM.

V and J are TRBV7-3 and TRBJ2-2; 15 nucleotides line up with TRBD2. V dropped 3 bases and J dropped 6; count of bases not matched to a gene: 2. The CDR3 loop spans 16 amino acids. The germline gives CDR1 SGHTA, CDR2 FQGTGA. The CDR3 region has the DNA TGTGCCAGCAGCTTTCGGACTAGCGGGAGGGCCGGGGAGCTGTTTTTT. It encodes CASSFRTSGRAGELFF.

This chain uses TRBV19 with TRBJ2-2; 8 nucleotides align to TRBD2. The CDR3 runs 17 residues. Germline CDR1 and CDR2: LNHDA and SQIVND (reference sequence). The V and J ends lost 3 bases and 3 bases, in that order; junction bases with no gene match: 9. CDR3 region: CASSMPHGGGYTGELFF. The CDR3 DNA reads as TGTGCCAGTAGTATGCCCCACGGCGGGGGGTACACCGGGGAGCTGTTTTTT.

This chain links TRBV28 with TRBJ2-7; D may be TRBD1 or TRBD2 (5 bases each). This CDR3 has 13 residues. The germline V gene has CDR1 MDHEN and CDR2 SYDVKM. V dropped 8 bases and J dropped 2 bases, with 13 bases sitting between them. CDR3 nucleotides: TGTGCCAGCTCAGAGGGGCCTACCTACGAGCAGTACTTC. It is translated as CASSEGPTYEQYF.

The chain joins TRBV7-8 to TRBJ1-5; 9 positions agree with TRBD1. In germline, CDR1 is SGHVS, CDR2 FQNEAQ. V was clipped by 1 base and J by 7 bases; unmatched bases: 2. The CDR3 covers 14 residues. DNA of the CDR3: TGTGCCAGCAGCTTAGACAGGGGGCACCAGCCCCAGCATTTT. This translates into CASSLDRGHQPQHF.

The chain couples TRBV5-8 to TRBJ1-4; 8 nucleotides agree with TRBD1. In germline, CDR1 is SGHTS, CDR2 YDEGEE. V gave up 2 bases and J gave up 4 bases; unmatched junction bases: 16. The CDR3 has 19 residues. For the CDR3, the DNA is TGTGCCAGCAGCTTATTTATGGGGAGAGGACAGGGTCATAATGAAAAACTGTTTTTT. Amino acid sequence: CASSLFMGRGQGHNEKLFF.

The count of this clone is one. The rearrangement links TRBV12-3 or TRBV12-4 to TRBJ2-7; D not certain. V lost 1 base and J lost 6, with 10 bases in between. The CDR3 has 13 residues. The chain's CDR3 is CASSLVGRLEQYF. The DNA for the CDR3 is TGTGCCAGCAGTTTAGTGGGCAGACTCGAGCAGTACTTC.

This chain connects TRBV16 to TRBJ1-2; D gene unclear. V was clipped by 2 bases and J by 6 bases, with 19 bases between them. CDR3 length: 16 amino acids. Germline assignment: CDR1 KGHSY and CDR2 FQNENV. The CDR3 nucleotides are TGTGCCAGCAGCCAACGTCTCGGAGGGCTCGATAATGGCTACACCTTC. Its translation is CASSQRLGGLDNGYTF.

The chain links TRBV5-1 to TRBJ1-1; D call uncertain. There are 13 residues in the CDR3. Trimming left V 1 base short and J 6 bases short, with 10 bases between. Germline V gene data show CDR1 as SGHRS and CDR2 as YFSETQ. Here the CDR3 DNA reads TGCGCCAGCAGCTTGCGGGGAACGGCTGAAGCTTTCTTT. Translation gives CASSLRGTAEAFF.

This clone was detected only once. The V gene is TRBV6-5, the J gene TRBJ2-5; D is perhaps TRBD1 (5 bases). The CDR3 loop spans 14 amino acids. Trimming cost V 4 bases and J 1 base, with 10 bases left between them. Looked up from germline, CDR1 is MNHEY and CDR2 is SVGAGI. The CDR3 region has the DNA TGTGCCAGCAGTTCCCAACAGGTCCAAGAGACCCAGTACTTC. Protein product: CASSSQQVQETQYF.

The rearrangement uses TRBV5-6 and TRBJ2-1; 7 bases fit TRBD2. CDR1 is SGHDT, CDR2 YYEEEE, per germline. The CDR3 has 17 amino acids. V lost 1 base and J lost 7; bases outside the gene matches: 14. DNA for the CDR3: TGTGCCAGCAGCTTGCTGGGGGGGACCTCCCCGCGGAATGAGCAGTTCTTC. Translated: CASSLLGGTSPRNEQFF.

The chain combines TRBV7-2 with TRBJ1-2; D uncertain. CDR3 length: 11 amino acids. Per germline, CDR1 SGHTA and CDR2 FQGNSA. Between the trimmed V and J ends, which lost 9 bases and 5 bases, there was a span of 10 bases. The CDR3 loop reads CARRDNYGYTF. CDR3 in DNA: TGTGCCAGACGGGATAATTATGGCTACACCTTC.

CDR3: CASVQSGYTEAFF. For the CDR3, the DNA is TGTGCTAGTGTCCAATCCGGGTACACTGAAGCTTTCTTT. This chain uses TRBV12-5 with TRBJ1-1; D unresolved. The CDR3 is 13 residues long. The germline gives CDR1 LGHNT, CDR2 FRNRAP. V gave up 7 bases and J gave up 3 bases, with 12 bases separating them.

This chain uses TRBV5-1 with TRBJ1-1; the D is unclear. Germline lookup yields CDR1 SGHRS and CDR2 YFSETQ. This CDR3 region has 16 residues. V dropped 1 base and J dropped 3 bases, with 16 bases sitting between them. The CDR3 sequence is CASSLIVAGVDTEAFF. CDR3 nucleotide sequence: TGCGCCAGCAGCTTGATAGTGGCAGGTGTGGACACTGAAGCTTTCTTT.

The chain joins TRBV5-3 to TRBJ2-7; 10 bases map to TRBD1. TRBV5-3 is assigned to the ORF class and has an uncertain function. V was clipped by 3 bases and J by 3 bases; unmatched bases: 6. CDR3 length: 15 amino acids. In DNA, the CDR3 is TGTGCCAGAAGCTCTTGGGGACAGGGGTGCTACGAGCAGTACTTC. It codes for CARSSWGQGCYEQYF.

There are a few counts of this clone. V gene TRBV4-2 combines with J gene TRBJ2-2; D is ambiguous. There are 17 residues in the CDR3. V was trimmed by 0 bases and J by 2 bases, leaving 13 bases between them. CDR1 is LGHNA and CDR2 is YNFKEQ in the germline V gene. This CDR3 is CASSQDSPRSNTGELFF. CDR3 nucleotide sequence: TGTGCCAGCAGCCAAGATTCCCCCAGGAGCAACACCGGGGAGCTGTTTTTT.